Listed below are T cell receptor beta chains from one sample, sequenced in a study of PD-1 blockade in classical Hodgkin lymphoma. Sequencing was performed with immunoSEQ multiplex PCR; in TCRdb, only in-frame clones are kept and a portion is missing. The table has roughly 62,000 clones, around 88% seen once; the top ten hold around 12%. The sequenced sample was peripheral blood mononuclear cells (PBMCs), obtained at baseline. The source is a human donor with classical Hodgkin lymphoma. Each CDR3 is given with its conserved first and last residue. The order of the fields is clone size, D gene, V gene, J gene, CDR3 protein, CDR3 DNA. A D gene is named only where the DNA matches it firmly. Rows may omit the clone size; those that give it use once, few, many or a size class.

>.|.|TRBV6-1|TRBJ1-6
CASKGPNNSPLHF
TGTGCCAGCAAGGGGCCTAATAATTCACCCCTCCACTTT
>.|TRBD1|TRBV7-3|TRBJ2-2
CASSPPLDRGNTGELFF
TGTGCCAGCAGCCCGCCCCTGGACAGGGGCAACACCGGGGAGCTGTTTTTT
>.|TRBD2|TRBV18|TRBJ2-3
CASSPHKAERGDTDTQYF
TGTGCCAGCTCACCACACAAAGCCGAGCGGGGGGACACAGATACGCAGTATTTT
>.|.|TRBV5-1|TRBJ1-6
CASASGTAPSSYNSPLHF
TGCGCCAGCGCTTCCGGGACGGCTCCGAGCTCCTATAATTCACCCCTCCACTTT
>.|.|TRBV7-8|TRBJ2-2
CASSLQSFGGELFF
TGTGCCAGCAGCCTACAAAGTTTCGGCGGGGAGCTGTTTTTT
>.|TRBD1|TRBV7-2|TRBJ1-1
CASSLASLDRVAEAFF
TGTGCCAGCAGCTTAGCGTCTCTGGACAGGGTGGCTGAAGCTTTCTTT
>.|.|TRBV25-1|TRBJ1-1
CASSRRGGTEAFF
TGTGCCAGCAGTCGGCGGGGTGGCACTGAAGCTTTCTTT
>.|TRBD1|TRBV30|TRBJ1-2
CAWTAGDRGGYTF
TGTGCCTGGACTGCCGGGGACAGGGGCGGCTACACCTTC
>.|TRBD1|TRBV19|TRBJ1-5
CASSGQGGQPQHF
TGTGCCAGTAGCGGACAGGGAGGTCAGCCCCAGCATTTT
>.|TRBD1|TRBV11-2|TRBJ1-1
CASSPTTGVTEAFF
TGTGCCAGCAGCCCAACGACAGGGGTCACTGAAGCTTTCTTT
>.|TRBD2|TRBV19|TRBJ2-5
CASSRTSGGPETQYF
TGTGCCAGTAGCCGGACTAGCGGCGGGCCCGAGACCCAGTACTTC
>medium-sized|.|TRBV4-2|TRBJ2-7
CASSSMAGEQYF
TGTGCCAGCAGCAGCATGGCGGGGGAGCAGTACTTC
>.|TRBD1|TRBV4-2|TRBJ2-2
CASSQDRAYTGELFF
TGTGCCAGCAGCCAGGACAGGGCATACACCGGGGAGCTGTTTTTT
>.|.|TRBV6-1|TRBJ1-1
CASSVGTEAFF
TGTGCCAGCAGTGTGGGGACTGAAGCTTTCTTT
>once|.|TRBV6-5|TRBJ1-6
CASSYSWYNSPLHF
TGTGCCAGCAGTTACAGCTGGTATAATTCACCCCTCCACTTT
>.|.|TRBV4-3|TRBJ1-1
CASSQGRRLNTEAFF
TGCGCCAGCAGCCAGGGACGGCGCTTGAACACTGAAGCTTTCTTT
>.|.|TRBV4-3|TRBJ2-7
CASSQDRTLHEQYF
TGCGCCAGCAGCCAAGACAGGACCCTTCACGAGCAGTACTTC
>.|.|TRBV7-7|TRBJ2-1
CASSLEGDNEQFF
TGTGCCAGCAGCTTAGAGGGGGACAATGAGCAGTTCTTC
>.|.|TRBV19|TRBJ1-1
CASSIRTALVNTEAFF
TGTGCCAGTAGTATACGAACAGCCCTAGTGAACACTGAAGCTTTCTTT
>few|.|TRBV9|TRBJ1-1
CASARLPQGNTEAFF
TGTGCCAGCGCCAGGCTCCCCCAGGGCAACACTGAAGCTTTCTTT
>.|.|TRBV14|TRBJ1-1
CASRGREGLNTEAFF
TGTGCCAGCAGAGGTCGGGAGGGCTTAAACACTGAAGCTTTCTTT
>.|.|TRBV6-4|TRBJ1-1
CASSPRDGGSTEAFF
TGTGCCAGCAGTCCGCGGGACGGGGGGAGCACTGAAGCTTTCTTT
>.|.|TRBV7-8|TRBJ2-2
CASSLVLGGFTGELFF
TGTGCCAGCAGCTTAGTTTTGGGGGGATTTACCGGGGAGCTGTTTTTT
>.|.|TRBV7-9|TRBJ1-1
CASSSLTTGNTEAFF
TGTGCCAGCAGCTCGCTAACTACAGGGAACACTGAAGCTTTCTTT
>.|.|TRBV28|TRBJ2-7
CASSFSEGNAYEQYF
TGTGCCAGCAGTTTTAGCGAGGGGAACGCCTACGAGCAGTACTTC
>.|.|TRBV19|TRBJ1-2
CASSMSAIRGRDYGYTF
TGTGCCAGTAGTATGTCGGCAATAAGGGGAAGGGACTATGGCTACACCTTC
>.|TRBD2|TRBV7-4|TRBJ2-7
CASSSPGTTTYEQYF
TGTGCCAGCAGCTCGCCCGGGACTACCACCTACGAGCAGTACTTC
>.|.|TRBV7-2|TRBJ2-7
CASSTIAGSHEQYF
TGTGCCAGCAGTACCATCGCCGGGTCCCACGAGCAGTACTTC
>.|TRBD1|TRBV6-4|TRBJ1-5
CANTPGQGRTYSNQPQHF
TGTGCCAACACGCCGGGACAGGGGAGGACTTATAGCAATCAGCCCCAGCATTTT
>.|TRBD1|TRBV5-4|TRBJ2-5
CASRGQVQETQYF
TGTGCCAGCAGAGGACAGGTACAAGAGACCCAGTACTTC
>.|TRBD1|TRBV15|TRBJ1-2
CATSRPGDRPVGYTF
TGTGCCACCAGCAGGCCAGGGGACAGACCAGTTGGCTACACCTTC
>.|.|TRBV9|TRBJ2-7
CASSSGLRSEQYF
TGTGCCAGCAGCTCAGGGTTGCGTAGCGAGCAGTACTTC
>.|.|TRBV4-3|TRBJ2-1
CASSQPRGPSDEQFF
TGCGCCAGCAGCCAACCTCGGGGGCCCTCGGATGAGCAGTTCTTC
>.|.|TRBV9|TRBJ1-2
CASSAQGNGYTF
TGTGCCAGCAGCGCACAGGGAAATGGCTACACCTTC
>.|.|TRBV5-1|TRBJ1-6
CASSLGGSSYNSPLHF
TGCGCCAGCAGCTTGGGCGGGAGCTCCTATAATTCACCCCTCCACTTT
>once|.|TRBV4-1|TRBJ2-7
CASSHILMESSYEQYF
TGCGCCAGCAGCCACATCCTAATGGAGAGCTCCTACGAGCAGTACTTC
>.|.|TRBV27|TRBJ2-2
CASSLLDPNTGELFF
TGTGCCAGCAGTTTATTAGATCCGAACACCGGGGAGCTGTTTTTT
>.|.|TRBV30|TRBJ1-5
CAWTNRARASGRNQPQHF
TGTGCCTGGACCAACCGGGCCCGCGCATCTGGGCGTAATCAGCCCCAGCATTTT
>.|.|TRBV27|TRBJ2-7
CASSFSRGPYEQYF
TGTGCCAGCAGTTTTTCCCGTGGCCCCTACGAGCAGTACTTC
>.|.|TRBV9|TRBJ2-1
CASSFPIQGGEQFF
TGTGCCAGCAGCTTCCCAATACAGGGTGGTGAGCAGTTCTTC
>.|TRBD2|TRBV7-3|TRBJ2-2
CASSLSMLAANTGELFF
TGTGCCAGCAGCTTATCTATGCTAGCGGCTAACACCGGGGAGCTGTTTTTT
>.|.|TRBV6-1|TRBJ2-3
CASLYQGDTQYF
TGTGCCAGCCTCTACCAGGGAGATACGCAGTATTTT
>.|.|TRBV9|TRBJ2-1
CASTRSRRGPSYNEQFF
TGTGCCAGCACTCGATCTCGGAGAGGTCCCTCCTACAATGAGCAGTTCTTC
>.|TRBD1|TRBV27|TRBJ2-7
CASTLGAGGSYEQYF
TGTGCCAGCACCCTCGGGGCAGGGGGTTCCTACGAGCAGTACTTC
>.|TRBD1|TRBV29-1|TRBJ1-2
CSVSGGLYGYTF
TGCAGCGTCTCAGGGGGGCTCTATGGCTACACCTTC
>.|.|TRBV6-4|TRBJ2-1
CASSDIGAAGRGGNNEQFF
TGTGCCAGCAGTGACATCGGGGCGGCCGGCAGGGGTGGAAACAATGAGCAGTTCTTC
>.|.|TRBV4-1|TRBJ2-1
CASSQGFEWGSYNEQFF
TGCGCCAGCAGCCAAGGGTTCGAGTGGGGCTCCTACAATGAGCAGTTCTTC
>.|TRBD1|TRBV18|TRBJ2-3
CASSPPIDRGSDTQYF
TGTGCCAGCTCACCACCAATCGACAGGGGATCAGATACGCAGTATTTT
>.|TRBD2|TRBV6-1|TRBJ2-7
CASTPFSGANYEQYF
TGTGCCAGCACCCCATTTAGCGGGGCGAACTACGAGCAGTACTTC
>.|.|TRBV5-1|TRBJ2-7
CASSSITYEQYF
TGTGCCAGCAGCTCGATCACCTACGAGCAGTACTTC
>few|.|TRBV6-6|TRBJ2-7
CASYNGNSYEQYF
TGTGCCAGCTACAACGGCAACTCCTACGAGCAGTACTTC
>.|TRBD1|TRBV4-2|TRBJ1-2
CASSQADRGLAGYTF
TGTGCCAGCAGCCAAGCCGACAGGGGGCTGGCTGGCTACACCTTC
>.|.|TRBV7-3|TRBJ1-2
CASSQVAGGRNGYTF
TGTGCCAGCAGTCAAGTCGCGGGAGGGCGGAATGGCTACACCTTC
>.|.|TRBV6-5|TRBJ1-2
CASSPRDNYGYTF
TGTGCCAGCAGCCCCCGGGACAACTATGGCTACACCTTC
>.|.|TRBV7-3|TRBJ1-3
CASSLTPGDSGNTIYF
TGTGCCAGCAGCCTTACCCCAGGGGATTCTGGAAACACCATATATTTT
>.|TRBD1|TRBV6-5|TRBJ2-4
CASSYRGQNIQYF
TGTGCCAGCAGTTACAGGGGGCAAAACATTCAGTACTTC
>.|.|TRBV7-8|TRBJ2-2
CASRSGPTSSGELFF
TGTGCCAGCAGGTCGGGCCCGACTTCTTCAGGGGAGCTGTTTTTT
>few|.|TRBV7-9|TRBJ2-2
CASSFGWELFF
TGTGCCAGCAGCTTCGGTTGGGAGCTGTTTTTT
>.|.|TRBV11-2|TRBJ2-7
CASGGAAYEQYF
TGTGCCAGCGGGGGGGCGGCTTACGAGCAGTACTTC